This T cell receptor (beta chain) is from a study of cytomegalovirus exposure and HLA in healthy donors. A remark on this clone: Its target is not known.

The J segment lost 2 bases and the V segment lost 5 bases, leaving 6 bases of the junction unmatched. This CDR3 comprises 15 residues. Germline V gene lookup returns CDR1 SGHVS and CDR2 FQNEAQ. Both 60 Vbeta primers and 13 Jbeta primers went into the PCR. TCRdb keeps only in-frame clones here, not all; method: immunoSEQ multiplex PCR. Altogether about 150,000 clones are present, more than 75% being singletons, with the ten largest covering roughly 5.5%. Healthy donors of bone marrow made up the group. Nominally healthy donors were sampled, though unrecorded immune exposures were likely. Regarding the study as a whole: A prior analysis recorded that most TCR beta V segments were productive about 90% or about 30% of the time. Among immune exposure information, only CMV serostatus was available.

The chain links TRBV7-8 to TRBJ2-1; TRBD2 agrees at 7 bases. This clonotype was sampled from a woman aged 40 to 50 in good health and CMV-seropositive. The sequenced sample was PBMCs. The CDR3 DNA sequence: TGTGCCAGCAGCAGGAGCGGGGCAACCTACAATGAGCAGTTCTTC. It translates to CASSRSGATYNEQFF.